This T cell receptor (beta chain) was sequenced during a study of T cell changes during pregnancy in multiple sclerosis. The CDR3 is 13 amino acids. Germline assignment: CDR1 GTSNPN and CDR2 SVGIG (reference sequence). The V end was cut by 8 bases, the J end by 5 bases, with 18 bases between. TCRdb's table, derived via immunoSEQ multiplex PCR, lists solely in-frame clones and lacks some. Of 70,000 to 95,000 clones in the sample, 93% were seen once. The sample here was peripheral blood, taken in the second trimester of pregnancy. This sequence was found in a female donor in good health, enrolled as a control in a pregnancy study. The chain is built from TRBV30 and TRBJ2-5, with D maybe TRBD2 (5 bases). CDR3: CATEGEGRETQYF. The CDR3 DNA is TGTGCCACCGAGGGTGAGGGCCGGGAGACCCAGTACTTC.